These 18 T cell receptor beta chains originate from one sample sequenced in a study of cytomegalovirus exposure and HLA in healthy donors. Only in-frame clones appear in the TCRdb table, and some are missing; sequencing was by immunoSEQ multiplex PCR. This table holds some 90,000 clones, 95% to 98% found once. The sample consisted of PBMCs. These receptors were obtained from a man aged 18 to 29 in good health and CMV-seronegative.

The chain combines TRBV6-5 with TRBJ1-5, with D hard to call. The V gene's germline CDR1 is MNHEY and CDR2 SVGAGI. Trimming removed 0 bases from V and 7 bases from J, with 7 bases in between. CDR3 length: 13 amino acids. DNA for the CDR3: TGTGCCAGCAGTTACTCTTCGGGACAGCCCCAGCATTTT. It codes for CASSYSSGQPQHF.

This sequence joins TRBV15 and TRBJ2-3, with 14 bases that match TRBD2. The germline V gene has CDR1 LNHNV and CDR2 YYDKDF (reference sequence). The V gene end was trimmed by 0 bases and the J gene end by 1 base; junction bases not matched to a gene: 6. The CDR3 is 19 amino acids. CDR3 residues: CATSRDRPGLAGGTDTQYF. CDR3 sequence (DNA): TGTGCCACCAGCAGAGACCGCCCGGGACTAGCGGGAGGCACAGATACGCAGTATTTT.

The CDR3 here is CASSEYRDYQETQYF. As DNA, the CDR3 is TGTGCCAGCAGTGAATACCGGGACTACCAAGAGACCCAGTACTTC. This chain connects TRBV25-1 to TRBJ2-5; a possible D gene is TRBD2 (6 bases). Germline V gives CDR1 MGHDK, CDR2 SYGVNS. The CDR3 is 15 amino acids. Trimming left V 0 bases short and J 0 bases short, with 8 bases between.

The chain links TRBV27 to TRBJ1-1; D remains ambiguous. With 3 bases removed from V and 0 bases from J, the gap between germline ends came to 11 bases. The CDR3 is made up of 15 amino acids. Germline-derived CDR1 and CDR2 are MNHEY and SMNVEV (reference sequence). This CDR3 reads CASSFLGPMNTEAFF. Here the CDR3 DNA reads TGTGCCAGCAGTTTTCTTGGCCCCATGAACACTGAAGCTTTCTTT.

The chain carries TRBV6-1 and TRBJ1-1, with D uncertain. Deletions cut 6 bases from V and 7 bases from J, with 21 bases between. Germline V CDR1 and CDR2: MNHNS, SASEGT. The CDR3 totals 15 residues. The CDR3 loop is CASRDGNLGMDEAFF. The CDR3 DNA reads TGTGCCAGCAGGGACGGGAACCTAGGAATGGATGAAGCTTTCTTT.

The chain recombines TRBV7-2 with TRBJ1-4, with no clear D. V was pared by 1 base and J by 10 bases, with 13 bases between. There are 14 residues in the CDR3. The germline V gene encodes CDR1 SGHTA and CDR2 FQGNSA. In DNA, the CDR3 is TGTGCCAGCAGCTTAGGAGGTAAACGTCGAAAACTGTTTTTT. Protein: CASSLGGKRRKLFF.

The gene calls are TRBV27 and TRBJ1-1; 8 bases agree with TRBD1. Per the germline V gene, CDR1 is MNHEY and CDR2 is SMNVEV (reference sequence). CDR3 length equals 14 residues. Trimming cost V 0 bases and J 8 bases; bases outside gene matches: 5. The CDR3 spells CASSLSSDRVEAFF. The DNA of the CDR3 is TGTGCCAGCAGTTTATCTTCGGACAGGGTGGAAGCTTTCTTT.

This sequence joins TRBV11-2 and TRBJ2-2, with 8 bases fitting TRBD2. The germline V gene has CDR1 SGHAT and CDR2 FQNNGV. CDR3 length: 17 residues. The V gene end was trimmed by 2 bases and the J gene end by 7 bases; junction bases not matched to a gene: 12. CDR3 protein: CASSLTVGRAEIGELFF. The CDR3 region has the DNA TGTGCCAGCAGCTTAACCGTCGGGAGGGCCGAGATCGGGGAGCTGTTTTTT. Together with reference TRBV11-2 and TRBJ2-2, the CDR3 gives the full variable domain: EAGVAQSPRYKIIEKRQSVAFWCNPISGHATLYWYQQILGQGPKLLIQFQNNGVVDDSQLPKDRFSAERLKGVDSTLKIQPAKLEDSAVYLCASSLTVGRAEIGELFFGEGSRLTVL.

The chain couples TRBV11-2 to TRBJ2-1; D is perhaps TRBD1 (5 bases). CDR3 size: 17 residues. V was trimmed by 5 bases and J by 4 bases, leaving 21 bases between them. CDR1 and CDR2 from the germline V gene are SGHAT and FQNNGV. Here the CDR3 DNA reads TGTGCCAGCAGCCTCTCAGGAGAGTTTGGGGCATACAATGAGCAGTTCTTC. Amino acid sequence: CASSLSGEFGAYNEQFF.

The chain employs TRBV7-8 and TRBJ2-5; 9 bases are shared with TRBD1. The CDR3 covers 19 residues. Germline CDR1 SGHVS, CDR2 FQNEAQ. V lost 3 bases and J lost 3; bases outside the gene matches: 17. The CDR3 protein is CASSFEPGQGAPREETQYF. CDR3 DNA: TGTGCCAGCAGCTTCGAACCGGGACAGGGAGCACCCAGAGAAGAGACCCAGTACTTC.

J is TRBJ1-1 and V is TRBV11-3, with 7 bases matching TRBD1. The CDR3 sequence is 14 residues long. Per the germline V gene, CDR1 is SGHNT and CDR2 is YENEEA. V lost 5 bases, J lost 5 bases, and 8 bases stayed unmatched. As DNA, the CDR3 is TGTGCCAGCAGCCCCCGGACAGGAAGTACTGAAGCTTTCTTT. It is translated as CASSPRTGSTEAFF.

This clone appeared a single time. V and J are TRBV27 and TRBJ2-3; 11 bases fit TRBD2. The ends lost 6 bases at V and 3 bases at J; junction bases unmatched: 8. The CDR3 consists of 16 residues. CDR1 MNHEY and CDR2 SMNVEV come from the germline V gene (reference sequence). CDR3 residues: CASRKGLAVRTDTQYF. The CDR3 DNA follows: TGTGCCAGCAGGAAGGGACTAGCGGTAAGAACAGATACGCAGTATTTT.

The rearrangement joins TRBV5-4 to TRBJ1-3; tentative D call: TRBD1 (5 bases). Germline lookup yields CDR1 SGHNT and CDR2 YYREEE (reference sequence). Trimming took off 5 bases at V and 2 bases at J, with 8 bases between the two ends. This CDR3 contains 13 residues. The CDR3 is CASRPGAGNTIYF. CDR3 sequence (DNA): TGTGCCAGCAGGCCGGGGGCTGGAAACACCATATATTTT.

The genes are TRBV9 and TRBJ2-2; 7 bases agree with TRBD2. J was trimmed by 6 bases and V by 3 bases; bases with no gene match: 5. The CDR3 totals 14 residues. The germline V gene has CDR1 SGDLS and CDR2 YYNGEE. The CDR3, as DNA: TGTGCCAGCAGCGCCTTACTAGCGCCCGGGGAGCTGTTTTTT. It encodes CASSALLAPGELFF.

The chain has TRBV7-9 and TRBJ2-6; D is possibly TRBD1 (6 bases). V was cut by 5 bases and J by 1 base, with 21 bases left in between. Per germline, CDR1 SEHNR and CDR2 FQNEAQ (reference sequence). The CDR3 runs to 19 residues. CDR3 sequence: CASSPETGIGGSGANVLTF. The CDR3, as DNA: TGTGCCAGCAGCCCCGAGACAGGTATAGGGGGATCTGGGGCCAACGTCCTGACTTTC.

This chain uses TRBV2 with TRBJ2-3; 8 bases are a match to TRBD2. The CDR3 loop spans 16 amino acids. J gave up 0 bases and V 5 bases, and 7 bases lay outside the gene matches. Looked up from germline, CDR1 is SNHLY and CDR2 is FYNNEI. CDR3 DNA: TGTGCCAGCAGTTCCACCTTAGCGGGGAGCACAGATACGCAGTATTTT. Translating gives CASSSTLAGSTDTQYF.

The V gene is TRBV27, the J gene TRBJ2-5; D may be TRBD2 (6 bases). V shed 0 bases and J shed 4 bases, with 6 bases lying between them. CDR1 is MNHEY and CDR2 is SMNVEV in the germline V gene (reference sequence). CDR3 size: 13 residues. CDR3: CASSLSRGETQYF. The CDR3 coding sequence is TGTGCCAGCAGTTTATCGCGGGGAGAGACCCAGTACTTC.

The V call is TRBV5-1, the J call TRBJ2-7; D unclear. CDR1 SGHRS and CDR2 YFSETQ come from the germline V gene. CDR3 length: 14 amino acids. V lost 1 base and J lost 0, with 8 bases in between. CDR3: CASSLLVSSYEQYF. The CDR3 nucleotides are TGCGCCAGCAGCTTGTTGGTGAGCTCCTACGAGCAGTACTTC.